This passage covers 7 T cell receptor beta chains from one sample sequenced in a study of T cells in Graves' hyperthyroidism and ophthalmopathy. TCR beta CDR3 region amplification was performed from RNA transcripts. An initial round of RT-PCR targeting the TCR CDR3 relied on the HTBI primer set. TCRdb ran MiXCR on the multiplex PCR reads and lists one entry per CDR3 protein. The sample consists of approximately 300,000 distinct CDR3 sequences, over 15% of them appearing once. Sequencing was carried out using blood. The source is a woman aged 55-69 years with Graves' ophthalmopathy.

The rearrangement links TRBV9 to TRBJ2-2, with a weak D call TRBD1 (5 bases). This CDR3 has 16 amino acids. Trimming left V 0 bases short and J 0 bases short, with 9 bases between. The V gene's germline CDR1 is SGDLS and CDR2 YYNGEE. CDR3 coding DNA: TGTGCCAGCAGCGTAGCCCCAGGGACGAACACCGGGGAGCTGTTTTTT. Translating it yields CASSVAPGTNTGELFF.

This clonotype showed up many times. The rearrangement joins TRBV7-2 to TRBJ2-5; D possibly corresponds to TRBD2 (5 bases). The CDR3 contains 13 residues. From germline, CDR1 is SGHTA and CDR2 FQGNSA. The V and J ends lost 5 bases and 5 bases respectively, with 12 bases between them. CDR3 sequence reads: CASSPGSGETQYF. CDR3 DNA: TGTGCCAGCAGCCCGGGGTCGGGGGAGACCCAGTACTTC.

This clonotype was detected ten times or more. The chain links TRBV2 to TRBJ1-3, with 9 bases lining up with TRBD1. The CDR3 is 14 amino acids. V was clipped by 6 bases and J by 11 bases; unmatched bases: 11. Germline CDR1 reads SNHLY; CDR2 reads FYNNEI. CDR3 sequence: CASRVGTGSIAIYF. The CDR3 bases are TGTGCCAGCAGAGTTGGGACAGGGTCAATTGCCATATATTTT.

This clonotype was observed a few times. The chain has TRBV28 and TRBJ1-5; a weak D match, TRBD1 (6 bases). Germline CDR1 and CDR2: MDHEN and SYDVKM. Deletions cut 3 bases from V and 0 bases from J, with 12 bases between. The CDR3 runs to 16 residues. The CDR3 protein is CASSLGGANSNQPQHF. CDR3 nucleotides: TGTGCCAGCAGTTTGGGGGGGGCGAATAGCAATCAGCCCCAGCATTTT.

This clonotype was counted ten times or more. This chain uses TRBV2 with TRBJ1-5, with D possibly matching TRBD1 (5 bases). Deletions cut 5 bases from V and 3 bases from J, with 17 bases between. Germline V gene sequence: CDR1 SNHLY, CDR2 FYNNEI. The CDR3 runs 16 residues. Written as DNA, the CDR3 is TGTGCCAGCAGTATCCCCAGCGGGGCTCACAATCAGCCCCAGCATTTT. The encoded protein is CASSIPSGAHNQPQHF.

The genes are TRBV29-1 and TRBJ2-7, with a possible D match to TRBD1 (6 bases). Trimming shortened V by 6 bases and J by 0 bases, and 15 bases separated the two germline ends. From germline, CDR1 is SQVTM and CDR2 ANQGSEA. The CDR3 totals 14 residues. CDR3 residues: CSVNERTDSYEQYF. CDR3 bases: TGCAGCGTCAACGAACGGACAGACTCCTACGAGCAGTACTTC.

This clonotype was recorded many times. The chain links TRBV7-2 to TRBJ1-1, with 8 bases lining up with TRBD1. The V segment lost 5 bases and the J segment 8 bases; nucleotides outside the gene matches: 10. CDR1 and CDR2 (germline): SGHTA, FQGNSA. The CDR3 totals 14 residues. CDR3 coding DNA: TGTGCCAGCAGCACAAACCCGGACAGGGCCGAAGCTTTCTTT. Translated: CASSTNPDRAEAFF.